Each of the 3 T cell receptor beta chains below was sequenced from the same sample in a study of technical replicates of blood from a few donors. The table came from immunoSEQ multiplex PCR; TCRdb's copy has only in-frame clones and leaves some out. The profile covers 80,000 or so clones, with 95% to 98% appearing a single time and less than 0.25% taken by the ten largest. Sequenced material: T cells isolated from PBMCs. These TCRs come from a human donor in good health.

V usage is TRBV7-3 and J usage is TRBJ1-1; 11 bases line up with TRBD1. The CDR3 contains 17 residues. The germline CDR1 and CDR2 sequences are SGHTA and FQGTGA. The J segment lost 5 bases and the V segment lost 7 bases, leaving 15 bases of the junction unmatched. CDR3 DNA sequence: TGTGCCAGCACCTTTAAGGCGGCTGGGACAGGGGGAACTGAAGCTTTCTTT. The encoded protein is CASTFKAAGTGGTEAFF.

The chain links TRBV5-6 to TRBJ2-3; D gene unclear. CDR1 and CDR2 from the germline V gene are SGHDT and YYEEEE. With 2 bases removed from V and 6 bases from J, the gap between germline ends came to 10 bases. This CDR3 has 13 amino acids. CDR3 sequence: CASSFSFSDTQYF. CDR3 DNA sequence: TGTGCCAGCAGCTTTAGTTTTTCTGATACGCAGTATTTT.

This clone was seen just once. The germline gene is not matched at one end of the junction; a read error may be the cause. This chain links TRBV6-6 with TRBJ1-2; 10 nucleotides match TRBD1. Germline CDR1 MNHNY, CDR2 SVGAGI (reference sequence). This CDR3 is built from 13 residues. The CDR3 is CASSNSNSGTGDF. The CDR3 DNA reads TGTGCCAGCAGTAACTCCAACTCCGGGACAGGGGACTTC.